This note documents a single T cell receptor beta chain sequence. Its specificity is unknown. Other DNA variants within this sample encode the same CDR3. This specimen belongs to a study of cytomegalovirus exposure and HLA in healthy donors. Whole-study findings and limits: Through in vitro validation, three CMV-associated chains were shown to be specific for CMV antigens. A few V segments could not be told apart, such as TRBV6-2 and TRBV6-3, and were left out. Later analysis indicated greater clonal expansion among HLA-associated TCR beta chains than among equally common other chains.

PCR employed 60 Vbeta and 13 Jbeta primers. Some clones are missing from TCRdb's copy, which holds only in-frame ones; the method was immunoSEQ multiplex PCR. The table records about 190,000 clones, roughly 84% of them present only once. The germline CDR1 and CDR2 sequences are SGHNT and YYREEE (reference sequence). The CDR3 totals 15 residues. V shed 0 bases and J 3 bases; nucleotides not matched to a gene: 3. The receptor's source is a woman aged 45-59 years in good health and CMV-seropositive. The chain joins TRBV5-4 to TRBJ2-3; 8 bases are a match to TRBD2. Sequenced material: PBMCs. The CDR3 DNA is TGTGCCAGCAGCTTGGCGGGGGGGCTGACAGATACGCAGTATTTT. Translation gives CASSLAGGLTDTQYF.